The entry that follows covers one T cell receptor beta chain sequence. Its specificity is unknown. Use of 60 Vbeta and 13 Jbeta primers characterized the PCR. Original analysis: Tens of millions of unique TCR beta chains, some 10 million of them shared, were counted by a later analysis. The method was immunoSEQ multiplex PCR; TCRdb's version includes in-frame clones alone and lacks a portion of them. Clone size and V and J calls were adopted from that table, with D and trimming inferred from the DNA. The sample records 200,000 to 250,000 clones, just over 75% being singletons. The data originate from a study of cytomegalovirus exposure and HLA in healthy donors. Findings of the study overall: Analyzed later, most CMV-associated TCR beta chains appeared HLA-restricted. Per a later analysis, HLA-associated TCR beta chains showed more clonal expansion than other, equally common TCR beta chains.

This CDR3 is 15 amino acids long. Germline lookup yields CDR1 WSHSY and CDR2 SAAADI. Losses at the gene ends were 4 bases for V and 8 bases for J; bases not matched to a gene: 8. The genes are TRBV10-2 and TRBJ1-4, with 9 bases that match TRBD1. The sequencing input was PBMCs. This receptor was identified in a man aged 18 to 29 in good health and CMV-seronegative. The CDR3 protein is CASSAMTGGGEKLFF. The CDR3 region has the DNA TGCGCCAGCAGTGCCATGACAGGGGGGGGAGAAAAACTGTTTTTT.